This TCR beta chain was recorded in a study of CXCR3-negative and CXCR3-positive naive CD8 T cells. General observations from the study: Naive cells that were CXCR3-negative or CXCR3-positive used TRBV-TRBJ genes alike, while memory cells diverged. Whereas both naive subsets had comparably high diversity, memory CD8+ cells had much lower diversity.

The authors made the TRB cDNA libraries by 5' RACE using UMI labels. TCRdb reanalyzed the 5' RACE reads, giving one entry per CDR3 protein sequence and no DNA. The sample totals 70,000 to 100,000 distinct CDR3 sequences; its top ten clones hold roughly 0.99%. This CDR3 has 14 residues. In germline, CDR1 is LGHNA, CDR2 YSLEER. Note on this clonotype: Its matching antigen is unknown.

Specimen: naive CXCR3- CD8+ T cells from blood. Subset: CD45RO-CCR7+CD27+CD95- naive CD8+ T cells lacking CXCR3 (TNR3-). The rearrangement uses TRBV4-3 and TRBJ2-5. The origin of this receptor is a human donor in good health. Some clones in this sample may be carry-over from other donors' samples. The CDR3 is CASSQGGLQETQYF.